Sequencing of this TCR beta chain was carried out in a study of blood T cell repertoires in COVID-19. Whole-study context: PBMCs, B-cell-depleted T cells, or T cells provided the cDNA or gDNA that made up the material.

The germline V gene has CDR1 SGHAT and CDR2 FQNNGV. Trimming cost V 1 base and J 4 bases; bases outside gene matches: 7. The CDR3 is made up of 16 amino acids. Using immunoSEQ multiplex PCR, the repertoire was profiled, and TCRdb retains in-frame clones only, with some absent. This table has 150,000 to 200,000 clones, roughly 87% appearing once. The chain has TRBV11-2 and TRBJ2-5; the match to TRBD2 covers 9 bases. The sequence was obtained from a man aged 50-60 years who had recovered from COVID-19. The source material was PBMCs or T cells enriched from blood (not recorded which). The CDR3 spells CASSLGASGARETQYF. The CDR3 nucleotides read TGTGCCAGCAGCTTAGGGGCTAGCGGGGCCCGAGAGACCCAGTACTTC. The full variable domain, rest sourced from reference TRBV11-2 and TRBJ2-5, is EAGVAQSPRYKIIEKRQSVAFWCNPISGHATLYWYQQILGQGPKLLIQFQNNGVVDDSQLPKDRFSAERLKGVDSTLKIQPAKLEDSAVYLCASSLGASGARETQYFGPGTRLLVL.